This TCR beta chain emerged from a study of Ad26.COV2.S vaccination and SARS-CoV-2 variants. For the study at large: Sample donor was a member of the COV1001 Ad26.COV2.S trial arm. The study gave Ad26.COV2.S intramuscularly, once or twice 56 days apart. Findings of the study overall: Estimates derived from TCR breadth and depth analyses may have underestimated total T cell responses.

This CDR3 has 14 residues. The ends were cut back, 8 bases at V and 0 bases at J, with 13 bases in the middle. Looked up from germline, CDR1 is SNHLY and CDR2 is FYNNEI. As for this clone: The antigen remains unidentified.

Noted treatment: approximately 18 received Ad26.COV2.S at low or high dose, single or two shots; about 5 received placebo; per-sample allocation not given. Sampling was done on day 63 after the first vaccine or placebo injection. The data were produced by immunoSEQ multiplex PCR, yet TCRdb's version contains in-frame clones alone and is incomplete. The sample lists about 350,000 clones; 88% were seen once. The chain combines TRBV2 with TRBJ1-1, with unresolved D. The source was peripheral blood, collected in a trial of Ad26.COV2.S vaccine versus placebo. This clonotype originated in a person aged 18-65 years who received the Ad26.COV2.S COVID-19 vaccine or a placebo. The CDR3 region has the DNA TGTGCCAGCGGATACAGAAACATGAACACTGAAGCTTTCTTT. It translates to CASGYRNMNTEAFF.